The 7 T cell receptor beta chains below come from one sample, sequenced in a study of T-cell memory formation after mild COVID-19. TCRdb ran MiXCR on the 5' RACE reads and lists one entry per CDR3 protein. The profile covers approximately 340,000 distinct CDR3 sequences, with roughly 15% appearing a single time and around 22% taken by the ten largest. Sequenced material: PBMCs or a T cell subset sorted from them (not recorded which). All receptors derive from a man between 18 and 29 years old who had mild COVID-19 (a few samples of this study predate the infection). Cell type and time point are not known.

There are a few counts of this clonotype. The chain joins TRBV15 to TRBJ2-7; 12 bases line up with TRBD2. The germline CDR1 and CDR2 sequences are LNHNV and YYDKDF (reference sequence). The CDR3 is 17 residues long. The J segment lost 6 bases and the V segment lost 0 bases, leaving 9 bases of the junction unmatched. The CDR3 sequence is CATSRDHLLAGGVEQYF. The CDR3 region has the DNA TGTGCCACCAGCAGAGACCACTTACTAGCGGGGGGTGTCGAGCAGTACTTC. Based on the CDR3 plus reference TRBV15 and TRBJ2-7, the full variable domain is DAMVIQNPRYQVTQFGKPVTLSCSQTLNHNVMYWYQQKSSQAPKLLFHYYDKDFNNEADTPDNFQSRRPNTSFCFLDIRSPGLGDTAMYLCATSRDHLLAGGVEQYFGPGTRLTVT.

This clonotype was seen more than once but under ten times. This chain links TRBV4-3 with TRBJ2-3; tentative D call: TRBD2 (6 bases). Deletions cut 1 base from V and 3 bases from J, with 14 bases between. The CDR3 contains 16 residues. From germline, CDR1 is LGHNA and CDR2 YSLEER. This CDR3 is CASSQGTSRVTDTQYF. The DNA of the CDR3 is TGCGCCAGCAGCCAAGGCACTAGCAGAGTAACAGATACGCAGTATTTT.

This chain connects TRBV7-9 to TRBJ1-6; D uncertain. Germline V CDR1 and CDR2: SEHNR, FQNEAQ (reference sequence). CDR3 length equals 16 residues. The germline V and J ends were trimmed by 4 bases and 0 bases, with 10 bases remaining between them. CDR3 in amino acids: CASSSFLGSYNSPLHF. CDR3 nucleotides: TGTGCCAGCAGCTCTTTCTTGGGCTCCTATAATTCACCCCTCCACTTT.

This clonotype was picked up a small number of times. The CDR3 nucleotides are TGCGCCAGCATGCGCTGGGGGGTCCTGGAGACCCAGTACTTC. Its translation: CASMRWGVLETQYF. The chain links TRBV5-1 to TRBJ2-5, with D maybe TRBD2 (6 bases). Germline V gene data show CDR1 as SGHRS and CDR2 as YFSETQ. The V end was cut by 6 bases, the J end by 5 bases, with 17 bases between. This CDR3 region has 14 residues. The full variable domain, its missing parts supplied by reference TRBV5-1 and TRBJ2-5, is KAGVTQTPRYLIKTRGQQVTLSCSPISGHRSVSWYQQTPGQGLQFLFEYFSETQRNKGNFPGRFSGRQFSNSRSEMNVSTLELGDSALYLCASMRWGVLETQYFGPGTRLLVL.

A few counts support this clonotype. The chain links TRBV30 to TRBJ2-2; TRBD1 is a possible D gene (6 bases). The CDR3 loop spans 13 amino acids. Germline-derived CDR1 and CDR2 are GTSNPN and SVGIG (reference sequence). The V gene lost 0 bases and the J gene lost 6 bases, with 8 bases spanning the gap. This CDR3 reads CAWSVGGAGELFF. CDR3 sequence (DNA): TGTGCCTGGAGTGTAGGGGGAGCCGGGGAGCTGTTTTTT.

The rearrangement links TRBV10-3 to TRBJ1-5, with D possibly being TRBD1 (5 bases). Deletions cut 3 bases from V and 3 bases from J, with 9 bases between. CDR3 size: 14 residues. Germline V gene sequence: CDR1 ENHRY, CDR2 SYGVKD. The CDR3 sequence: CAISEWGPNQPQHF. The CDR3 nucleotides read TGTGCCATCAGTGAATGGGGACCCAATCAGCCCCAGCATTTT.

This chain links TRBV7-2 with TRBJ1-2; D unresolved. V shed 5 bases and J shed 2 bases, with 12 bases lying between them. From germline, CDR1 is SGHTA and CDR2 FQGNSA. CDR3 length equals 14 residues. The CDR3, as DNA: TGTGCCAGCAGCCCTCGGCTCGTCAACTATGGCTACACCTTC. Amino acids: CASSPRLVNYGYTF.